This T cell receptor beta chain was identified during a study of T cells in Graves' hyperthyroidism and ophthalmopathy. Overall study results and limits: Researchers found most expanded thyroid clonotypes above 0.001 in blood as well.

Ten or more counts support this clonotype. No antigen is known for it. The source material, RNA transcripts, was used to amplify TCR beta CDR3 regions. During a first-round RT-PCR of the TCR CDR3, the HTBI primer set was used. TCRdb called the multiplex PCR reads again in MiXCR, with one record for every CDR3 protein. The sample contains a few hundred thousand distinct CDR3 sequences, more than 12% of which appear only once. Trimming took 3 bases from V and 7 from J; bases not matched to a gene: 20. The CDR3 extends over 18 amino acids. Germline CDR1 is DFQATT and CDR2 is SNEGSKA (reference sequence). The V gene is TRBV20-1, the J gene TRBJ2-7; 11 nucleotides match TRBD2. Input material: blood. The sequence derives from a woman aged 30 to 39 with Graves' hyperthyroidism. CDR3 loop: CSASGLGLAESTKREQYF. The DNA for the CDR3 is TGCAGTGCTAGTGGGTTGGGACTAGCGGAATCTACCAAGAGGGAGCAGTACTTC.